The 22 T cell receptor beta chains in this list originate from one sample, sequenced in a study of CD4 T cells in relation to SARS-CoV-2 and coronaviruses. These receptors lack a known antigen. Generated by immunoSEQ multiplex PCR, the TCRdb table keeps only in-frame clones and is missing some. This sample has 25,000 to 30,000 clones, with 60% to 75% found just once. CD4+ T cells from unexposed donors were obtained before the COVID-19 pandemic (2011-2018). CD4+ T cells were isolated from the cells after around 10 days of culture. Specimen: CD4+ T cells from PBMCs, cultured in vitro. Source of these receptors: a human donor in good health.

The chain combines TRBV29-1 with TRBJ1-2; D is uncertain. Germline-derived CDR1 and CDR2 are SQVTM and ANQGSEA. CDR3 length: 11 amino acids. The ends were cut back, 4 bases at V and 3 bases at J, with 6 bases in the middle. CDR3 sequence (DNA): TGCAGCGTTGGCGGTGACTATGGCTACACCTTC. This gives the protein CSVGGDYGYTF.

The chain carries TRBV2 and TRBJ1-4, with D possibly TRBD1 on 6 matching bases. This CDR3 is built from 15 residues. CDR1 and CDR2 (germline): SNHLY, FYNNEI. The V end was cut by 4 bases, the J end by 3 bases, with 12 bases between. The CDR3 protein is CASSVSRQANEKLFF. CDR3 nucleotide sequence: TGTGCCAGCAGTGTCTCCCGACAGGCTAATGAAAAACTGTTTTTT.

CDR3 residues: CASSYKRTGELFF. DNA of the CDR3: TGTGCCAGCAGTTACAAACGGACCGGGGAGCTGTTTTTT. The J gene is TRBJ2-2, the V gene TRBV6-2 or TRBV6-3; D unclear. The V gene lost 2 bases and the J gene lost 5 bases, with 6 bases spanning the gap. The CDR3 runs 13 residues. Germline CDR1 MNHEY, CDR2 SVGEGT.

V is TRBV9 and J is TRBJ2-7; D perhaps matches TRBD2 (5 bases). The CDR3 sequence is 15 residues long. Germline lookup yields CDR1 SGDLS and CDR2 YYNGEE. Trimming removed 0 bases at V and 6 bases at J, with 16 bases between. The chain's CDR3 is CASSVGLAAGGEQYF. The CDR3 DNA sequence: TGTGCCAGCAGCGTAGGTCTCGCCGCAGGAGGCGAGCAGTACTTC.

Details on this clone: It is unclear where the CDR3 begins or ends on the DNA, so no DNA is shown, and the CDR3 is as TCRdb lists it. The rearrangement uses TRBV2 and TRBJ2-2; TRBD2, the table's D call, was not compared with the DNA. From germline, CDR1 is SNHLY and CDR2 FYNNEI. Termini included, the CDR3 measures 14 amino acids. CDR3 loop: CASSERTTPGSCFF.

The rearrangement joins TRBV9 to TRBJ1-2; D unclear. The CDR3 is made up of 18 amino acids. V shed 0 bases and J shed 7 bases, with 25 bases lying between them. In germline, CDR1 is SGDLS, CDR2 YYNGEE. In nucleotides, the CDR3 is TGTGCCAGCAGCGTAGGGAGGGAGGCAGCAAGATTCCCGCGTGGCTACACCTTC. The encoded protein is CASSVGREAARFPRGYTF.

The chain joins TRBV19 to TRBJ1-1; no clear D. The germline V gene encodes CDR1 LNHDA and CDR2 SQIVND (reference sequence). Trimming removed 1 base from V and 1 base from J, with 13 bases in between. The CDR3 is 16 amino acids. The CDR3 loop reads CASSIGFGRTNTEAFF. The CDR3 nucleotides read TGTGCCAGTAGTATAGGATTTGGACGGACGAACACTGAAGCTTTCTTT.

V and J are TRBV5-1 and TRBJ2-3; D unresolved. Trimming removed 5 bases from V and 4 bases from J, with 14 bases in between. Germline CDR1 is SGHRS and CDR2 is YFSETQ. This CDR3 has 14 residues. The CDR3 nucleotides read TGCGCCAGCAGTGGCGGAGAAGGAGCAGATACGCAGTATTTT. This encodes CASSGGEGADTQYF.

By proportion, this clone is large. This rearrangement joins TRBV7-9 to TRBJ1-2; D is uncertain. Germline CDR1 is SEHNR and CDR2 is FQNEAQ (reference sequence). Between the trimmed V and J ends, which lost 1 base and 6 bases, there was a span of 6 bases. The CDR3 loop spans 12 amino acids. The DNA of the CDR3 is TGTGCCAGCAGCTTAGGAGGGAATGGCTACACCTTC. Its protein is CASSLGGNGYTF. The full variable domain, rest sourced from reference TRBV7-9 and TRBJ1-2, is DTGVSQNPRHKITKRGQNVTFRCDPISEHNRLYWYRQTLGQGPEFLTYFQNEAQLEKSRLLSDRFSAERPKGSFSTLEIQRTEQGDSAMYLCASSLGGNGYTFGSGTRLTVV.

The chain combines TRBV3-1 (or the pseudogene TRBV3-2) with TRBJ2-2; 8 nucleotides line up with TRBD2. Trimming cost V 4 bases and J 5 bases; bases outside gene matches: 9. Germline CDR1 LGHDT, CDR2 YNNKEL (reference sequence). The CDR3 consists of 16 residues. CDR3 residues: CASSRSGGGETGELFF. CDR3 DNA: TGTGCCAGCAGCCGCAGCGGGGGAGGAGAAACCGGGGAGCTGTTTTTT.

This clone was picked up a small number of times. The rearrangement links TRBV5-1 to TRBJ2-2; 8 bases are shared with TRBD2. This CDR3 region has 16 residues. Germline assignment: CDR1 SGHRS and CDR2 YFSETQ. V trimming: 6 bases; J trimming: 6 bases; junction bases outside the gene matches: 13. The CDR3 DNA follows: TGCGCCAGCACCCAACAGCCCGGGGGGGAGGCCGGGGAGCTGTTTTTT. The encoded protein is CASTQQPGGEAGELFF.

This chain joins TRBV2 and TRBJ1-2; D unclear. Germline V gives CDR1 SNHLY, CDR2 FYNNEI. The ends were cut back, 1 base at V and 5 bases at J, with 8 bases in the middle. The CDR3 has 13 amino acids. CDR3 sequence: CASSEGQSYGYTF. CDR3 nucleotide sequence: TGTGCCAGCAGTGAAGGGCAGTCATATGGCTACACCTTC. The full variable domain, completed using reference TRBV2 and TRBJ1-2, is EPEVTQTPSHQVTQMGQEVILRCVPISNHLYFYWYRQILGQKVEFLVSFYNNEISEKSEIFDDQFSVERPDGSNFTLKIRSTKLEDSAMYFCASSEGQSYGYTFGSGTRLTVV.

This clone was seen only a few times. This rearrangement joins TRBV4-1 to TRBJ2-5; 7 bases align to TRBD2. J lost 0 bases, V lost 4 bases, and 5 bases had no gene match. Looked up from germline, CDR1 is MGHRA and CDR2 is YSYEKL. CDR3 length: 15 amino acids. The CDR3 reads CASSPGLQHQETQYF. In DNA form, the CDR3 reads TGCGCCAGCAGCCCGGGACTACAACACCAAGAGACCCAGTACTTC.

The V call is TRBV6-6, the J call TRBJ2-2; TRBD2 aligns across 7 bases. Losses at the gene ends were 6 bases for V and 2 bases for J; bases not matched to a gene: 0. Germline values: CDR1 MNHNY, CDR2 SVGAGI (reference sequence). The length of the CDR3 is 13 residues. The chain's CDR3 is CASRTSNTGELFF. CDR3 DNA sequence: TGTGCCAGCAGGACTAGCAACACCGGGGAGCTGTTTTTT.

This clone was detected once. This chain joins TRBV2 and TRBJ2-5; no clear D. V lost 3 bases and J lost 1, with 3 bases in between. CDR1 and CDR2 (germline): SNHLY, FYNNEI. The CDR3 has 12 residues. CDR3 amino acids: CASSDVQETQYF. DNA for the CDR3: TGTGCCAGCAGTGACGTCCAAGAGACCCAGTACTTC.

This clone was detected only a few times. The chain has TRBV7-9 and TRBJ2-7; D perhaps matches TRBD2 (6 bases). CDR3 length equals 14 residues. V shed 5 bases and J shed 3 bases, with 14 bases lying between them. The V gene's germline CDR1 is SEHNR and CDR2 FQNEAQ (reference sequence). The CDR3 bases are TGTGCCAGCAGCCCCTCCGGGAGAGACTACGAGCAGTACTTC. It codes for CASSPSGRDYEQYF. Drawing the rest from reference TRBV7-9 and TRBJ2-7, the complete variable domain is DTGVSQNPRHKITKRGQNVTFRCDPISEHNRLYWYRQTLGQGPEFLTYFQNEAQLEKSRLLSDRFSAERPKGSFSTLEIQRTEQGDSAMYLCASSPSGRDYEQYFGPGTRLTVT.

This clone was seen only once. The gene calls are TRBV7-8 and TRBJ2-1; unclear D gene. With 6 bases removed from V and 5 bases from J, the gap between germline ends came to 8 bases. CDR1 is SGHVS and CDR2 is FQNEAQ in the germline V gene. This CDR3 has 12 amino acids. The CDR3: CASSFGHNEQFF. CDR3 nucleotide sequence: TGTGCCAGCAGTTTCGGCCACAATGAGCAGTTCTTC.

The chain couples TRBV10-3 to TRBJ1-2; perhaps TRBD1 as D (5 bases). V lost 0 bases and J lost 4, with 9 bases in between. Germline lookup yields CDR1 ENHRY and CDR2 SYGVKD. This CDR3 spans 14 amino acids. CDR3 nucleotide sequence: TGTGCCATCAGTGAGTCTGGAGGGGCCTATGGCTACACCTTC. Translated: CAISESGGAYGYTF.

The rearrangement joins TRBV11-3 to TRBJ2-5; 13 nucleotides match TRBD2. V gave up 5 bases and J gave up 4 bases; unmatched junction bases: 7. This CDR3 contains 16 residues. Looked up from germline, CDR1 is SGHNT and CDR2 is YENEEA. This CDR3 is CASSLRTSGSVETQYF. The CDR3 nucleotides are TGTGCCAGCAGCCTTAGGACTAGCGGGAGTGTAGAGACCCAGTACTTC.

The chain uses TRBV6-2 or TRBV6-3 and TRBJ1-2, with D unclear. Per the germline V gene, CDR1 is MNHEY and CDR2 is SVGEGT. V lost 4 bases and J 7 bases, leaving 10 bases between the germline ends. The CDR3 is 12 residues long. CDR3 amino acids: CASSSPTTGYTF. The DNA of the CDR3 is TGTGCCAGCAGTTCCCCGACAACTGGCTACACCTTC.

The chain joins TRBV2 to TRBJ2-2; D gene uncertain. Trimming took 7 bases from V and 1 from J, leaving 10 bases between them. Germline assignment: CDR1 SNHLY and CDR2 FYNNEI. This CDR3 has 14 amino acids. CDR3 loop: CASKPTVNTGELFF. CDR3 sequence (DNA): TGTGCCAGCAAACCAACGGTGAACACCGGGGAGCTGTTTTTT. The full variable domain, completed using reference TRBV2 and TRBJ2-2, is EPEVTQTPSHQVTQMGQEVILRCVPISNHLYFYWYRQILGQKVEFLVSFYNNEISEKSEIFDDQFSVERPDGSNFTLKIRSTKLEDSAMYFCASKPTVNTGELFFGEGSRLTVL.

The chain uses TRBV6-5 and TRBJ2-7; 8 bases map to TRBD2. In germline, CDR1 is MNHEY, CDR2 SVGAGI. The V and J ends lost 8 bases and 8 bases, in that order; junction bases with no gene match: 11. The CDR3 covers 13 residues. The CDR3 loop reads CASPREGQDQQYF. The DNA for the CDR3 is TGTGCCAGCCCCCGGGAGGGCCAAGATCAGCAGTACTTC.